Below are 3 T cell receptor beta chains sequenced from a single sample in a study of blood T cell repertoires in COVID-19. The data were produced by immunoSEQ multiplex PCR, yet TCRdb's version contains in-frame clones alone and is incomplete. This table has about 230,000 clones, approximately 90% appearing once. The sample comprised peripheral blood. The receptors shown here come from a man aged 50 to 60 with COVID-19, enrolled during active disease.

CDR3: CASSYDSKRNTIYF. In DNA form, the CDR3 reads TGTGCCAGCAGTTACGATTCCAAGAGGAACACCATATATTTT. The rearrangement links TRBV6-5 to TRBJ1-3; no firm D call. The germline gives CDR1 MNHEY, CDR2 SVGAGI. The CDR3 totals 14 residues. The V end lost 2 bases, the J end lost 7 bases, and 12 bases lay between the germline ends.

This clone was detected once. This chain joins TRBV6-2 or TRBV6-3 and TRBJ1-1, with a weak D call TRBD1 (6 bases). V was pared by 6 bases and J by 1 base, with 12 bases between. Germline CDR1 reads MNHEY; CDR2 reads SVGEGT. This CDR3 comprises 14 residues. The CDR3 protein is CASSTGHTNTEAFF. Written as DNA, the CDR3 is TGTGCCAGCAGCACGGGACATACGAACACTGAAGCTTTCTTT.

CDR3 DNA: TGTGCCAGCAGCCGTGATGAGGGACAACTTTTCTTC. It specifies CASSRDEGQLFF. The chain links TRBV7-9 to TRBJ2-1; possibly TRBD1 for D (6 bases). CDR3 length: 12 amino acids. In germline, CDR1 is SEHNR, CDR2 FQNEAQ (reference sequence). The V end was cut by 5 bases, the J end by 16 bases, with 18 bases between.